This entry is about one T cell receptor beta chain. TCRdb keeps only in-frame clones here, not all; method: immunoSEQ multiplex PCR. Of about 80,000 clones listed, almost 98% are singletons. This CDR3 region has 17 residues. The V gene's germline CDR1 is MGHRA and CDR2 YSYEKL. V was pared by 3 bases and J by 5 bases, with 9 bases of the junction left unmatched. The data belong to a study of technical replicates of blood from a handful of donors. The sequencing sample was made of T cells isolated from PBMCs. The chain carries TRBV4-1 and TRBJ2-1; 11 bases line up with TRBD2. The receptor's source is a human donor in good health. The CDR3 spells CASSHPGLAGSHNEQFF. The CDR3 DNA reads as TGCGCCAGCAGCCATCCCGGACTAGCGGGTAGCCACAATGAGCAGTTCTTC.